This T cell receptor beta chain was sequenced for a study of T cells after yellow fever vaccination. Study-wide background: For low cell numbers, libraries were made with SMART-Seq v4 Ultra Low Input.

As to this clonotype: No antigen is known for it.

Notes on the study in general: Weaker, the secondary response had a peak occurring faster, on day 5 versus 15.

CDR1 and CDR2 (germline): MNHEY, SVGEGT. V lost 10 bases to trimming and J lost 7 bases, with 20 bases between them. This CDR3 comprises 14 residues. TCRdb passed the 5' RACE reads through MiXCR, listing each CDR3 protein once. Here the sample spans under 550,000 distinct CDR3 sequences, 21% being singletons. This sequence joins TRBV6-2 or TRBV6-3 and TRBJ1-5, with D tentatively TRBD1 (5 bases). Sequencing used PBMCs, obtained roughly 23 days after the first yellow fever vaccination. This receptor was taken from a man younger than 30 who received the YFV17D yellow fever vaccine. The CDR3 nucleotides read TGTGCCATCAAGAACCCAGGGTTATGGCAGCCCCAGCATTTT. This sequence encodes CAIKNPGLWQPQHF.